The clone carrying this TCR beta chain showed up just a few times. In the source study's methods: Estimation of nucleated cell counts relied on the amplification of reference gene primers. The protocol was immunoSEQ multiplex PCR, while the TCRdb copy is restricted to in-frame clones and leaves out a portion. That table is the source of V, J and clone size, and D and trimming were worked out from the DNA. This sample carries 100,000 to 150,000 clones, roughly 69% of them seen once, and the ten largest clones take under 2.5%. There are 15 residues in the CDR3. J lost 7 bases, V lost 6 bases, and 11 bases had no gene match. Per the germline V gene, CDR1 is MNHEY and CDR2 is SVGAGI. This entry belongs to a study of blood T cell repertoires in COVID-19. Study background: Italy, Spain and the United States were the sources of the convalescent and acute COVID-19 samples.

Sequenced: peripheral blood. This clonotype was sampled from a woman aged 70-85 years with acute or convalescent COVID-19. V usage is TRBV6-5 and J usage is TRBJ1-2; 10 nucleotides align to TRBD1. The DNA of the CDR3 is TGTGCCAGCAGATATGCGAGACAGGGGGCAGGTGGCTACACCTTC. Encoded protein: CASRYARQGAGGYTF.